The clone carrying this TCR beta chain has ten or more counts. What it binds is not known. The sample originates from a study of regulatory T cells in long-lasting Graves disease. Study-wide background: Less than 3 months of antithyroid drugs had been taken by newly diagnosed Graves' patients.

Regarding the study as a whole: TCR diversity was lower in persistent Graves' patients than in newly diagnosed ones.

V was pared by 6 bases and J by 8 bases, with 16 bases between. The CDR3 contains 14 residues. Time point indicated: newly diagnosed GD, antithyroid drugs for less than 3 months. Following extraction of RNA from PBMCs, that RNA was used to make the TCR library. Arm-PCR of CDR3 regions with iRepertoire HTBI primers generated TCR beta libraries. TCRdb reprocessed the multiplex PCR reads via MiXCR and lists one record per CDR3 protein. The top ten hold 12% to 15% of the sample, which has approximately 270,000 distinct CDR3 sequences, under 20% seen once. These same records also appear under a second study, on T cells in Graves' hyperthyroidism and ophthalmopathy. Per that paper: If no ophthalmopathy progression occurred within 18 months, Graves' hyperthyroidism was stable. In blood, most of the thyroid clonotypes expanded above 0.001 were also present.

The origin of this receptor is a woman aged 25 to 39 with Graves disease. This chain uses TRBV12-3 or TRBV12-4 with TRBJ1-4, with a weak D call TRBD1 (5 bases). Sequencing was performed on peripheral blood mononuclear cells (PBMCs), taken at new diagnosis, from a patient treated with antithyroid drugs. For the CDR3, the DNA is TGTGCCAGCAGACTGGGAGGGGTCGGAGAAAAACTGTTTTTT. It encodes CASRLGGVGEKLFF.